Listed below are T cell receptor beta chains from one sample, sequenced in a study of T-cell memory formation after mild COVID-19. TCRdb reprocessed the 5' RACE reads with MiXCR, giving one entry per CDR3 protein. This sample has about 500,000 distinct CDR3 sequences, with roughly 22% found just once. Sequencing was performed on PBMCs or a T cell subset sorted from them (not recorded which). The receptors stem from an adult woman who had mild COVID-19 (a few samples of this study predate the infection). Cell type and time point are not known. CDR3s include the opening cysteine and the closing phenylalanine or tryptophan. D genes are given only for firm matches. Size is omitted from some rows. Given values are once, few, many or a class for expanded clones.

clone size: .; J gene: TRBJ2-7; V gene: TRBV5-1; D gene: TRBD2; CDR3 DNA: TGCGCCAGCAGCTTGGGTGGGACTAGCGGGGGGACTTTCTACGAGCAGTACTTC; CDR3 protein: CASSLGGTSGGTFYEQYF
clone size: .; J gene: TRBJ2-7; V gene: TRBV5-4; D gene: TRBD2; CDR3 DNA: TGTGCCAGCAGCTTAAAAATAGCGGGAGTCCACGAGCAGTACTTC; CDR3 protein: CASSLKIAGVHEQYF
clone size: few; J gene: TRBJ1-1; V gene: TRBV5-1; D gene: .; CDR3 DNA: TGCGCCAGCAGCTTGCTGTCGACAAGACTTATGAACACTGAAGCTTTCTTT; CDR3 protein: CASSLLSTRLMNTEAFF
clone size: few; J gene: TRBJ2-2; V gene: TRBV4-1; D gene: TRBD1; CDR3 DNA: TGCGCCAGCAGCCAAGGTCCGGGACAGACTTCGCCCGGGGAGCTGTTTTTT; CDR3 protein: CASSQGPGQTSPGELFF
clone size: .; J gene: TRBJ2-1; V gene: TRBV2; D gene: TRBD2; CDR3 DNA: TGTGCCAGCAGTACCAGGGCCGGGACTAGCGGGACTTGGCAGTTCTTC; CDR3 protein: CASSTRAGTSGTWQFF
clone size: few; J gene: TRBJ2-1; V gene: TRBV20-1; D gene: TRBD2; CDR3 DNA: TGCAGTGCTAGAGACCGGACTAGCGGGAGATCTATTGAGCAGTTCTTC; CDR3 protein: CSARDRTSGRSIEQFF
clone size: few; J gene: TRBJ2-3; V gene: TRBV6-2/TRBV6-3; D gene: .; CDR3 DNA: TGTGCCAGCAGTTCCTCAGTGGTCCGCACAGATACGCAGTATTTT; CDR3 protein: CASSSSVVRTDTQYF
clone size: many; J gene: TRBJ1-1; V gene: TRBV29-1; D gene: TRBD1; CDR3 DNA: TGCAGCGTCTTAGGACAGGGAAACACTGAAGCTTTCTTT; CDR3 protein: CSVLGQGNTEAFF
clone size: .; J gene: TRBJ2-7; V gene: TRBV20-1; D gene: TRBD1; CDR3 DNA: TGCAGTGCTAGGGCTCTCGGGACAGAAGCCTACGAGCAGTACTTC; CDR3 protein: CSARALGTEAYEQYF
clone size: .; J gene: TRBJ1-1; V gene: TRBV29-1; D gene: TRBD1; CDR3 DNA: TGCAGCGTTGAAAAACGAGGGTATCAGGGGGCGGTCGACACTGAAGCTTTCTTT; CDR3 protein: CSVEKRGYQGAVDTEAFF
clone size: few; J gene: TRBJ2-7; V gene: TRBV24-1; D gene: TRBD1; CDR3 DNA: TGTGCCACCGGGCGGACAGGGGGCATCGAGCAGTACTTC; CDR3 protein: CATGRTGGIEQYF
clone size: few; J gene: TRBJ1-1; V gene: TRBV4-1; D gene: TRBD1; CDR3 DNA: TGCGCCAGCAGCCAGGCAGGGGGCCCGTACACTGAAGCTTTCTTT; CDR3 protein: CASSQAGGPYTEAFF
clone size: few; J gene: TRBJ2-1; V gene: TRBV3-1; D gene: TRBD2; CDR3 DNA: TGTGCCAGCAGTCCCCAGACTAGCGCGATTTACAATGAGCAGTTCTTC; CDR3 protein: CASSPQTSAIYNEQFF
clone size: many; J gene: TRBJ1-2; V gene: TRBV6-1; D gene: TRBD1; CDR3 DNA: TGTGCCAGCAGTCCAAGGGACAGGGGACATGGCTACACCTTC; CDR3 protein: CASSPRDRGHGYTF
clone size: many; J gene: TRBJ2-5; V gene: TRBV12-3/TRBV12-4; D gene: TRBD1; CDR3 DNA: TGTGCCAGCAGCCGGACAGGACCTGACCAAGAGACCCAGTACTTC; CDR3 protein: CASSRTGPDQETQYF
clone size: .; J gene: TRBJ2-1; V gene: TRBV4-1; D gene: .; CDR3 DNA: TGCGCCAGCAGCCGCATAATTATGGCGGGTTACAATGAGCAGTTCTTC; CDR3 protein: CASSRIIMAGYNEQFF
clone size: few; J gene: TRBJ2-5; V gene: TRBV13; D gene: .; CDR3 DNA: TGTGCCAGCAGCTCAACAGAAACCCCCGGGGGCCAAGAGACCCAGTACTTC; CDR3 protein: CASSSTETPGGQETQYF
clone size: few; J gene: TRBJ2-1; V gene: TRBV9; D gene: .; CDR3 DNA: TGTGCCAGCAGCGTAAGTGGACTACCCTCCGCGGAGCAGTTCTTC; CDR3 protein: CASSVSGLPSAEQFF
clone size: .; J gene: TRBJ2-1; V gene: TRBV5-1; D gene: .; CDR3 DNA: TGCGCCAGCAGCTCCCTCGCTAGCGACTACAATGAGCAGTTCTTC; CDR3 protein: CASSSLASDYNEQFF
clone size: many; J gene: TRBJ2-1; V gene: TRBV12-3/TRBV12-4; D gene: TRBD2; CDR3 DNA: TGTGCCAGCAGCCTTAGCGGGGGGACCTACAATGAGCAGTTCTTC; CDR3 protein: CASSLSGGTYNEQFF
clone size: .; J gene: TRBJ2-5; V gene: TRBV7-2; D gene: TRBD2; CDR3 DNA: TGTGCCAGCAGCTCCGGGACTAGCGGGAGGATCGTGGAGACCCAGTACTTC; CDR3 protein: CASSSGTSGRIVETQYF
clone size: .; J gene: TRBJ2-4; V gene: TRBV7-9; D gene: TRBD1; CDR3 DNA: TGTGCCAGCAGCTCCGGGACAGGGCCAACGGGCCACCAGTACTTC; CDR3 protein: CASSSGTGPTGHQYF